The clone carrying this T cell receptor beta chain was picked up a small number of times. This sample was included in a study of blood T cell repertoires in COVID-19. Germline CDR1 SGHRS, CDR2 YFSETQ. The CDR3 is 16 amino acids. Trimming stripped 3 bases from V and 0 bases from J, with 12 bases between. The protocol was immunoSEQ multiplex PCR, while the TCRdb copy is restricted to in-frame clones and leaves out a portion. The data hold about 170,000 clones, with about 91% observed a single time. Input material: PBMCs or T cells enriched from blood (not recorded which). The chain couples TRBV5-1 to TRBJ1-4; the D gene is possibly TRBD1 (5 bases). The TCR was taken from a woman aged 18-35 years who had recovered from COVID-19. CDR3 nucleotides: TGCGCCAGCAGCTCGGGACTCCTTGCAACTAATGAAAAACTGTTTTTT. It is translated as CASSSGLLATNEKLFF.